The present entry profiles one T cell receptor beta chain with its context. The germline gives CDR1 MRHNA, CDR2 SNTAGT. CDR3 length equals 12 residues. The V gene end was trimmed by 4 bases and the J gene end by 6 bases; junction bases not matched to a gene: 2. These data are taken from a study of T cells after yellow fever vaccination. TCRdb re-derived calls from the 5' RACE reads in MiXCR, one entry per CDR3 protein. This table has approximately 300,000 distinct CDR3 sequences, approximately 11% appearing once. The sample in question was CD4+ T cells sorted from PBMCs, obtained 45 days after the yellow fever booster vaccination. The sequence was obtained from a man between 18 and 29 years old who received the YFV17D yellow fever vaccine. V gene TRBV6-4 combines with J gene TRBJ2-5, with 7 bases lining up with TRBD1. The CDR3 DNA reads TGTGCCAGCAGTGCACAGGGGAAGACCCAGTACTTC. It translates to CASSAQGKTQYF.